A selection of T cell receptor beta chains follows, all from one sample in a study of spatial heterogeneity in lung cancer. TCRdb reprocessed the 5' RACE reads via MiXCR and lists one record per CDR3 protein. The sample contains more than 30,000 distinct CDR3 sequences, under 11% of which appear only once. The sequences come from PBMCs, collected at follow-up. All receptors come from a female donor with early-stage non-small cell lung cancer. CDR3s include the opening cysteine and the closing phenylalanine or tryptophan. Fields, in order: J gene, clone size, D gene, V gene, CDR3 protein, CDR3 DNA. A D gene is named only where the DNA matches it firmly. The listing skips clone size in some rows; elsewhere it reads once, few, many or a size class.

TRBJ2-2	few	TRBD1	TRBV7-2	CASSLRAGGNTGELFF	TGTGCCAGCAGCTTACGGGCAGGGGGTAACACCGGGGAGCTGTTTTTT
TRBJ2-7	many	NA	TRBV29-1	CSVVARDTYSYEQYF	TGCAGCGTTGTCGCCCGGGACACCTACTCCTACGAGCAGTACTTC
TRBJ2-6	many	NA	TRBV19	CASSILGGANVLTF	TGTGCCAGTAGTATTCTTGGTGGGGCCAACGTCCTGACTTTC
TRBJ2-1	NA	TRBD2	TRBV5-4	CASSGGGSNEQFF	TGTGCCAGCAGCGGCGGGGGATCCAATGAGCAGTTCTTC
TRBJ1-6	many	TRBD1	TRBV9	CASSGSGTGVSPLHF	TGTGCCAGCAGCGGATCCGGGACAGGGGTCTCACCCCTCCACTTT
TRBJ2-7	many	NA	TRBV15	CATSRDLVDHEQYF	TGTGCCACCAGCAGAGATCTGGTAGACCACGAGCAGTACTTC
TRBJ2-1	few	TRBD2	TRBV5-1	CASSANPAAGGRNEQFF	TGCGCCAGCAGCGCCAATCCCGCCGCGGGGGGTCGGAATGAGCAGTTCTTC
TRBJ2-1	many	TRBD1	TRBV28	CASSLTGSYEQFF	TGTGCCAGCAGTTTGACAGGGTCTTATGAGCAGTTCTTC
TRBJ1-1	few	NA	TRBV10-3	CAISDVLNTEAFF	TGTGCCATCAGTGACGTCCTGAACACTGAAGCTTTCTTT
TRBJ1-1	many	NA	TRBV6-5	CASSYGALGNTEAFF	TGTGCCAGCAGTTACGGAGCCTTAGGGAACACTGAAGCTTTCTTT
TRBJ1-2	few	TRBD1	TRBV5-1	CASSQDRPPKSYGYTF	TGCGCCAGCAGTCAGGACAGGCCCCCAAAATCATATGGCTACACCTTC
TRBJ2-1	NA	NA	TRBV21-1	CASSVYGGALIRNEQFF	TGTGCCAGCAGTGTTTACGGGGGGGCTTTGATTCGGAATGAGCAGTTCTTC
TRBJ2-7	many	TRBD2	TRBV20-1	CSARGGAGTNYEQYF	TGCAGTGCTAGAGGTGGAGCGGGGACTAACTACGAGCAGTACTTC
TRBJ2-5	NA	NA	TRBV9	CASSVRDFTWGQETQYF	TGTGCCAGCAGCGTAAGGGACTTCACCTGGGGGCAAGAGACCCAGTACTTC
TRBJ2-3	many	NA	TRBV6-6	CASSPTGADTQYF	TGTGCCAGCAGTCCCACGGGTGCAGATACGCAGTATTTT
TRBJ2-4	few	NA	TRBV28	CASSLIGAEDIQYF	TGTGCCAGCAGTTTAATCGGGGCGGAGGACATTCAGTACTTC
TRBJ2-1	NA	TRBD2	TRBV5-1	CASSYQFPGTSGYNEQFF	TGCGCCAGCAGCTACCAATTCCCCGGGACTAGCGGATACAATGAGCAGTTCTTC
TRBJ2-7	NA	NA	TRBV5-5	CASSPGPHEQYF	TGTGCCAGCAGCCCGGGACCCCACGAGCAGTACTTC
TRBJ1-1	many	TRBD1	TRBV10-3	CAIKEGATEAFF	TGTGCCATCAAGGAGGGGGCTACTGAAGCTTTCTTT
TRBJ2-1	few	NA	TRBV18	CASSPPAGEGSYNEQFF	TGTGCCAGCTCACCACCGGCCGGGGAAGGCTCCTACAATGAGCAGTTCTTC
TRBJ2-7	many	NA	TRBV6-1	CASNGDGYSYEQYF	TGTGCCAGCAATGGGGACGGCTACTCCTACGAGCAGTACTTC
TRBJ2-1	many	TRBD2	TRBV5-1	CASNIAGAANEQFF	TGCGCCAGCAATATAGCGGGGGCGGCGAATGAGCAGTTCTTC
TRBJ2-2	few	NA	TRBV29-1	CSAGWLTGELFF	TGCAGCGCAGGGTGGCTCACCGGGGAGCTGTTTTTT
TRBJ1-4	many	NA	TRBV7-9	CASSLEEQGNEKLFF	TGTGCCAGCAGCTTAGAGGAGCAGGGAAATGAAAAACTGTTTTTT
TRBJ2-7	few	NA	TRBV12-5	CASGYDSSYEQYF	TGTGCTAGTGGTTACGACAGCTCCTACGAGCAGTACTTC
TRBJ1-2	many	TRBD1	TRBV6-5	CASSPQGGAGGYGYTF	TGTGCCAGCAGCCCTCAGGGGGGGGCTGGGGGCTATGGCTACACCTTC
TRBJ1-2	many	TRBD1	TRBV28	CASSPYPEGGGLRDYGYTF	TGTGCCAGCAGTCCCTACCCTGAAGGGGGCGGGTTAAGGGACTATGGCTACACCTTC
TRBJ2-7	NA	NA	TRBV27	CASSWGGQRAYEQYF	TGTGCCAGCAGTTGGGGTGGTCAAAGGGCATACGAGCAGTACTTC
TRBJ2-5	many	NA	TRBV6-5	CASSYGGHGTQYF	TGTGCCAGCAGTTACGGGGGGCATGGGACCCAGTACTTC
TRBJ2-5	NA	TRBD1	TRBV9	CASSLTGGEETQYF	TGTGCCAGCAGCCTGACAGGGGGCGAAGAGACCCAGTACTTC
TRBJ2-2	many	TRBD1	TRBV4-3	CASSQDLGDRTGELFF	TGCGCCAGCAGCCAAGATCTTGGGGACAGGACCGGGGAGCTGTTTTTT
TRBJ1-1	few	NA	TRBV30	CAWTSWNTEAFF	TGTGCCTGGACGTCCTGGAACACTGAAGCTTTCTTT
TRBJ2-1	NA	NA	TRBV7-3	CASSHYGGYNEQFF	TGTGCCAGCAGCCACTATGGGGGGTACAATGAGCAGTTCTTC
TRBJ2-7	few	TRBD2	TRBV3-1	CASSQTSGAAYEQYF	TGTGCCAGCAGCCAGACTAGCGGGGCCGCCTACGAGCAGTACTTC
TRBJ2-3	NA	NA	TRBV10-3	CAISDEGMSTDTQYF	TGTGCCATCAGTGACGAGGGCATGAGCACAGATACGCAGTATTTT
TRBJ2-5	NA	TRBD2	TRBV7-2	CASSSPGGGALGETQYF	TGTGCCAGCAGCTCCCCTGGCGGGGGGGCCTTGGGAGAGACCCAGTACTTC
TRBJ2-7	NA	TRBD1	TRBV2	CASSEEAGGSYEQYF	TGTGCCAGCAGTGAAGAAGCAGGGGGCTCCTACGAGCAGTACTTC
TRBJ2-7	many	TRBD2	TRBV19	CASRDAGGNSYEQYF	TGTGCCAGTAGGGATGCCGGGGGGAACTCCTACGAGCAGTACTTC
TRBJ1-1	many	NA	TRBV28	CASSFADKNTEAFF	TGTGCCAGCAGTTTTGCTGACAAGAACACTGAAGCTTTCTTT
TRBJ2-4	few	NA	TRBV29-1	CSVITGPALAKNIQYF	TGCAGCGTGATAACAGGGCCCGCATTAGCCAAAAACATTCAGTACTTC
TRBJ2-5	NA	TRBD1	TRBV10-3	CAISELPGQGETQYF	TGTGCCATCAGTGAGCTTCCGGGACAGGGGGAGACCCAGTACTTC
TRBJ2-1	few	NA	TRBV27	CASSGTTSGDEQFF	TGTGCCAGCAGTGGGACCACGTCTGGCGATGAGCAGTTCTTC
TRBJ2-2	NA	NA	TRBV30	CAWSGTGELFF	TGTGCCTGGAGTGGAACCGGGGAGCTGTTTTTT
TRBJ1-2	many	NA	TRBV7-6	CASSLGDSNYGYTF	TGTGCCAGCAGCTTAGGCGACAGCAACTATGGCTACACCTTC
TRBJ1-2	few	NA	TRBV5-1	CASEPGNGVFNYGYTF	TGCGCCAGCGAACCGGGCAATGGGGTTTTCAACTATGGCTACACCTTC
TRBJ2-7	many	NA	TRBV12-3/TRBV12-4	CASSFLQGAYEQYF	TGTGCCAGCAGTTTCCTCCAGGGAGCCTACGAGCAGTACTTC
TRBJ2-1	NA	NA	TRBV7-2	CASSLGANEQFF	TGTGCCAGCAGCTTAGGGGCAAATGAGCAGTTCTTC
TRBJ2-5	few	NA	TRBV7-8	CASSLAQWETQYF	TGTGCCAGCAGCTTAGCCCAATGGGAGACCCAGTACTTC
TRBJ1-1	NA	NA	TRBV20-1	CSAMQGSSETEAFF	TGCAGTGCTATGCAGGGGTCGTCGGAAACTGAAGCTTTCTTT
TRBJ2-5	NA	NA	TRBV6-1	CASSEGGARETQYF	TGTGCCAGCAGTGAAGGGGGGGCGCGGGAGACCCAGTACTTC
TRBJ2-3	many	NA	TRBV3-2	CASSLRLAGGPWTDTQYF	TGTGCCAGCAGCCTACGACTAGCGGGGGGGCCGTGGACAGATACGCAGTATTTT
TRBJ2-7	many	NA	TRBV3-1	CASSQSLEQYF	TGTGCCAGCAGCCAAAGTCTCGAGCAGTACTTC